The rows below give T cell receptor beta chains drawn from one sample of a study of response to subunit inactivated influenza vaccine. MiXCR, applied by TCRdb to the RT-PCR reads, yields one record per CDR3 protein. Of 450,000 to 600,000 distinct CDR3 sequences in the sample, roughly 7.9% were seen once. This sample comprised PBMCs from blood, obtained about 24 months after vaccination. These receptors originate from a man between 50 and 69 years old who received an inactivated influenza vaccine. Both conserved end residues are part of each CDR3. D genes are given only for firm matches. Some rows mark clone size as missing; the rest say once, few, many or name a class of expanded clone.

V gene: TRBV10-3
D gene: -
clone size: few
J gene: TRBJ2-6
CDR3 DNA: TGTGCCATCAGTGATTTGGGACCCCATCCCTCTGGGGCCAACGTCCTGACTTTC
CDR3 protein: CAISDLGPHPSGANVLTF

V gene: TRBV29-1
D gene: TRBD1
clone size: many
J gene: TRBJ2-3
CDR3 DNA: TGCAGCGTTGGGAAACAGGGGAGAGATACGCAGTATTTT
CDR3 protein: CSVGKQGRDTQYF

V gene: TRBV29-1
D gene: TRBD1
clone size: -
J gene: TRBJ2-7
CDR3 DNA: TGCAGCGTTGAAAGATTCTCCGGGACAGGGGACTCCTACGAGCAGTACTTC
CDR3 protein: CSVERFSGTGDSYEQYF

V gene: TRBV20-1
D gene: -
clone size: -
J gene: TRBJ1-3
CDR3 DNA: TGCAGTGCTGCGCCGGAGGGAAACACCATATATTTT
CDR3 protein: CSAAPEGNTIYF

V gene: TRBV11-2
D gene: TRBD2
clone size: -
J gene: TRBJ2-1
CDR3 DNA: TGTGCCAGCAGCTTCCGGACTAGCGGGGGGGCAATGACCTACAATGAGCAGTTCTTC
CDR3 protein: CASSFRTSGGAMTYNEQFF

V gene: TRBV29-1
D gene: -
clone size: -
J gene: TRBJ1-1
CDR3 DNA: TGCAGCGTTAGTAGACAGTTGAACACTGAAGCTTTCTTT
CDR3 protein: CSVSRQLNTEAFF

V gene: TRBV4-3
D gene: -
clone size: many
J gene: TRBJ1-1
CDR3 DNA: TGCGCCAGCAGCCAAGATTGGGGAATTGGCACTGAAGCTTTCTTT
CDR3 protein: CASSQDWGIGTEAFF

V gene: TRBV25-1
D gene: TRBD1
clone size: many
J gene: TRBJ2-5
CDR3 DNA: TGTGCCAGCAGTGAACGGGGGACAGGGCGAGAGACCCAGTACTTC
CDR3 protein: CASSERGTGRETQYF

V gene: TRBV11-2
D gene: TRBD2
clone size: -
J gene: TRBJ2-1
CDR3 DNA: TGTGCCAGCAGGTCATTGGGGGGAGCGGGGGGCAAATACAATGAGCAGTTCTTC
CDR3 protein: CASRSLGGAGGKYNEQFF

V gene: TRBV6-1
D gene: TRBD1
clone size: many
J gene: TRBJ2-2
CDR3 DNA: TGTGCCAGCAGTGAGTGGACAGGGGGAACCGGGGAGCTGTTTTTT
CDR3 protein: CASSEWTGGTGELFF

V gene: TRBV6-1
D gene: TRBD2
clone size: -
J gene: TRBJ2-7
CDR3 DNA: TGTGCCAGCAGCTCAGGACTAGCGGGAGGGCCACTCGAGCAGTACTTC
CDR3 protein: CASSSGLAGGPLEQYF

V gene: TRBV5-4
D gene: -
clone size: -
J gene: TRBJ2-7
CDR3 DNA: TGTGCCAGCAGCTTGGAGCCAGTAAATGAGCAGTACTTC
CDR3 protein: CASSLEPVNEQYF

V gene: TRBV2
D gene: TRBD1
clone size: -
J gene: TRBJ1-5
CDR3 DNA: TGTGCCAGCAGCCTCCTGACAGGGGGCTCTCAGCCCCAGCATTTT
CDR3 protein: CASSLLTGGSQPQHF

V gene: TRBV2
D gene: -
clone size: -
J gene: TRBJ1-5
CDR3 DNA: TGTGCCAGCAGTGAAGCGCTTGCTGGCACGGCCGTGCATTTT
CDR3 protein: CASSEALAGTAVHF

V gene: TRBV20-1
D gene: TRBD1
clone size: few
J gene: TRBJ2-7
CDR3 DNA: TGCAGTGCCGAAGGACAGGGGTACGAGCAGTACTTC
CDR3 protein: CSAEGQGYEQYF

V gene: TRBV4-3
D gene: -
clone size: -
J gene: TRBJ1-2
CDR3 DNA: TGCGCCAGCAGCCAAGATTGGGAGGGGAGCTATGGCTACACCTTC
CDR3 protein: CASSQDWEGSYGYTF

V gene: TRBV5-1
D gene: TRBD2
clone size: many
J gene: TRBJ2-1
CDR3 DNA: TGCGCCAGCAGCTTGTCGGCTAGCGGGGGGGCCGATATCAATGAGCAGTTCTTC
CDR3 protein: CASSLSASGGADINEQFF

V gene: TRBV6-5
D gene: TRBD2
clone size: -
J gene: TRBJ2-1
CDR3 DNA: TGTGCCAGCAGTTACGGTAGCGGGGGGATCAATGAGCAGTTCTTC
CDR3 protein: CASSYGSGGINEQFF

V gene: TRBV19
D gene: TRBD1
clone size: few
J gene: TRBJ2-2
CDR3 DNA: TGTGCCAGTAGTCGGACAGGGGGGAACACCGGGGAGCTGTTTTTT
CDR3 protein: CASSRTGGNTGELFF

V gene: TRBV7-3
D gene: -
clone size: few
J gene: TRBJ2-7
CDR3 DNA: TGTGCCAGCAGCTTAATGTGGGGCCCGCTCTACGAGCAGTACTTC
CDR3 protein: CASSLMWGPLYEQYF

V gene: TRBV7-9
D gene: -
clone size: many
J gene: TRBJ2-2
CDR3 DNA: TGTGCCAGCAGCTTAGTGGCAGGGAACACCGGGGAGCTGTTTTTT
CDR3 protein: CASSLVAGNTGELFF

V gene: TRBV27
D gene: TRBD2
clone size: few
J gene: TRBJ2-5
CDR3 DNA: TGTGCCAGCAGTACCCGGGTGGCACTAGCGGGAGGGGCAGAGACCCAGTACTTC
CDR3 protein: CASSTRVALAGGAETQYF

V gene: TRBV20-1
D gene: TRBD1
clone size: -
J gene: TRBJ1-1
CDR3 DNA: TGCAGTGCTATCGACAGGGTAGGGACTGAAGCTTTCTTT
CDR3 protein: CSAIDRVGTEAFF

V gene: TRBV19
D gene: -
clone size: few
J gene: TRBJ2-6
CDR3 DNA: TGTGCCAGTACCTTCAGTGTGAGTGGGGCCAACGTCCTGACTTTC
CDR3 protein: CASTFSVSGANVLTF

V gene: TRBV6-1
D gene: -
clone size: many
J gene: TRBJ2-1
CDR3 DNA: TGTGCCAGCAGTCCGGCGCTGTTTGGGAATGAGCAGTTCTTC
CDR3 protein: CASSPALFGNEQFF

V gene: TRBV29-1
D gene: TRBD2
clone size: many
J gene: TRBJ2-2
CDR3 DNA: TGCAGCGTTGTAGTGGCGGGAGGGAGTACCACCGGGGAGCTGTTTTTT
CDR3 protein: CSVVVAGGSTTGELFF

V gene: TRBV12-3/TRBV12-4
D gene: -
clone size: many
J gene: TRBJ1-2
CDR3 DNA: TGTGCCAGCAGTTCGGACTATGGCTACACCTTC
CDR3 protein: CASSSDYGYTF

V gene: TRBV12-3/TRBV12-4
D gene: -
clone size: many
J gene: TRBJ2-2
CDR3 DNA: TGTGCCAGCACCAGGTTAACTAGGGTATACACCGGGGAGCTGTTTTTT
CDR3 protein: CASTRLTRVYTGELFF

V gene: TRBV25-1
D gene: -
clone size: -
J gene: TRBJ2-3
CDR3 DNA: TGTGCCAGCAGTGATTCTGGGGGACGGCGAGGGGATACGCAGTATTTT
CDR3 protein: CASSDSGGRRGDTQYF

V gene: TRBV20-1
D gene: -
clone size: -
J gene: TRBJ1-2
CDR3 DNA: TGCAGTGCTAAAGTAGTGGACAGCCCGTATGGCTACACCTTC
CDR3 protein: CSAKVVDSPYGYTF

V gene: TRBV9
D gene: TRBD1
clone size: few
J gene: TRBJ2-3
CDR3 DNA: TGTGCCAGCAGCGGGGACAGTCGAGATACGCAGTATTTT
CDR3 protein: CASSGDSRDTQYF

V gene: TRBV7-2
D gene: -
clone size: -
J gene: TRBJ2-6
CDR3 DNA: TGTGCCAGCAGCTTTGGGGGAGGGGCCAACGTCCTGACTTTC
CDR3 protein: CASSFGGGANVLTF